The 8 T cell receptor beta chains presented below share a single source sample, sequenced in a study of blood T cell repertoires in COVID-19. The protocol was immunoSEQ multiplex PCR, while the TCRdb copy is restricted to in-frame clones and leaves out a portion. The sample records 270,000 or so clones, over 75% being singletons. Input material: peripheral blood. The origin of the receptors is a human donor in a cohort sampled during active COVID-19.

This clone has a single count. The chain recombines TRBV5-1 with TRBJ1-1; D is uncertain. The V gene's germline CDR1 is SGHRS and CDR2 YFSETQ. This CDR3 spans 15 amino acids. The V end was cut by 0 bases, the J end by 0 bases, with 9 bases between. DNA of the CDR3: TGCGCCAGCAGCTTGGGGGTGGGCATGAACACTGAAGCTTTCTTT. The encoded protein is CASSLGVGMNTEAFF.

The chain has TRBV7-2 and TRBJ2-1; D unresolved. This CDR3 comprises 14 residues. CDR1 is SGHTA, CDR2 FQGNSA, per germline. Trimming shortened V by 5 bases and J by 5 bases, and 13 bases separated the two germline ends. CDR3 nucleotide sequence: TGTGCCAGCAGCCCCCCCGTAGTTGACAATGAGCAGTTCTTC. Translating it yields CASSPPVVDNEQFF.

J is TRBJ2-2 and V is TRBV5-1, with 15 bases identical to TRBD2. The J segment lost 5 bases and the V segment lost 7 bases, leaving 3 bases of the junction unmatched. This CDR3 is 15 amino acids long. CDR1 and CDR2 (germline): SGHRS, YFSETQ. As DNA, the CDR3 is TGCGCCAGCCTTGGACTAGCGGGAGGGACCGGGGAGCTGTTTTTT. Amino acid sequence: CASLGLAGGTGELFF.

This clone appeared a single time. The chain carries TRBV19 and TRBJ1-4; TRBD1 matches at 7 bases. The CDR3 contains 16 residues. The ends lost 4 bases at V and 7 bases at J; junction bases unmatched: 12. The germline V gene has CDR1 LNHDA and CDR2 SQIVND (reference sequence). The CDR3 is CASSKRRQGLGEKLFF. The CDR3 DNA follows: TGTGCCAGTAGTAAGCGCAGACAGGGTTTGGGTGAAAAACTGTTTTTT.

The rearrangement uses TRBV9 and TRBJ1-5; D is uncertain. Trimming removed 3 bases at V and 4 bases at J, with 5 bases between. The CDR3 runs to 12 residues. CDR1 is SGDLS and CDR2 is YYNGEE in the germline V gene. The CDR3: CASSGLNQPQHF. DNA of the CDR3: TGTGCCAGCAGCGGACTAAATCAGCCCCAGCATTTT.

The rearrangement joins TRBV15 to TRBJ1-5, with TRBD1 as a possible D gene (6 bases). Germline CDR1 is LNHNV and CDR2 is YYDKDF (reference sequence). This CDR3 comprises 14 residues. Trimming took off 0 bases at V and 9 bases at J, with 12 bases between the two ends. CDR3: CATSRDRGWRPQHF. The CDR3, as DNA: TGTGCCACCAGCAGAGACAGGGGTTGGAGGCCCCAGCATTTT.

The rearrangement links TRBV18 to TRBJ2-3, with D hard to call. CDR1 KGHSH and CDR2 LQKENI come from the germline V gene. The length of the CDR3 is 11 residues. Trimming removed 8 bases at V and 2 bases at J, with 5 bases between. This chain's CDR3 is CASTTTDTQYF. Here the CDR3 DNA reads TGTGCCAGCACAACCACAGATACGCAGTATTTT. The full variable domain, completed using reference TRBV18 and TRBJ2-3, is NAGVMQNPRHLVRRRGQEARLRCSPMKGHSHVYWYRQLPEEGLKFMVYLQKENIIDESGMPKERFSAEFPKEGPSILRIQQVVRGDSAAYFCASTTTDTQYFGPGTRLTVL.

The chain joins TRBV7-9 to TRBJ1-4; D remains ambiguous. From germline, CDR1 is SEHNR and CDR2 FQNEAQ (reference sequence). The CDR3 contains 16 residues. Trimming pared 2 bases from V and 5 bases from J, leaving 15 bases between. CDR3: CASSLSLAPLNEKLFF. DNA of the CDR3: TGTGCCAGCAGCTTAAGTCTCGCCCCACTAAATGAAAAACTGTTTTTT.